This T cell receptor (beta chain) originates from a study of siplizumab effects on memory and regulatory T cells. Sequenced by immunoSEQ multiplex PCR; TCRdb stores in-frame clones only, minus some. The sample records 85,000 to 120,000 clones, approximately 90% being singletons. Germline V gives CDR1 KGHSH, CDR2 LQKENI. Trimming stripped 8 bases from V and 2 bases from J, with 10 bases between. CDR3 size: 14 residues. The chain recombines TRBV18 with TRBJ2-6, with D possibly being TRBD1 (6 bases). Sequencing used CD4+ T cells sorted from blood. This clonotype was sampled from a human donor in good health. This CDR3 reads CASTQGAGANVLTF. The CDR3 DNA reads TGTGCCAGCACACAGGGTGCTGGGGCCAACGTCCTGACTTTC. Together with reference TRBV18 and TRBJ2-6, the CDR3 gives the full variable domain: NAGVMQNPRHLVRRRGQEARLRCSPMKGHSHVYWYRQLPEEGLKFMVYLQKENIIDESGMPKERFSAEFPKEGPSILRIQQVVRGDSAAYFCASTQGAGANVLTFGAGSRLTVL.